A selection of T cell receptor beta chains follows, all from one sample in a study of T cells in localized non-small cell lung cancer. TCRdb's table, derived via immunoSEQ multiplex PCR, lists solely in-frame clones and lacks some. The repertoire holds approximately 21,000 clones, less than 95% seen once, with 6.5% to 8.5% in the top ten. The source was peripheral blood, collected before any cancer treatment. The receptors originated from a woman aged 35-70 years with stage I lung adenocarcinoma. The CDR3 runs from the conserved cysteine through the conserved F or W. A D gene is named only where the DNA matches it firmly. Where a row states a size, it is once, few, many or the class of an expanded clone; other rows omit it.

abundance: once
j_gene: TRBJ2-1
d_gene: -
v_gene: TRBV11-3
CDR3nt: TGTGCCAGCAGCTCGGGGGGCGGATACAATGAGCAGTTCTTC
CDR3aa: CASSSGGGYNEQFF

abundance: -
j_gene: TRBJ1-5
d_gene: TRBD1
v_gene: TRBV7-2
CDR3nt: TGTGCCAGCAGCTCTCGAGGACAGGGCAATCAGCCCCAGCATTTT
CDR3aa: CASSSRGQGNQPQHF

abundance: -
j_gene: TRBJ2-7
d_gene: TRBD2
v_gene: TRBV11-3
CDR3nt: TGTGCCAGCAGCCAGAGCGGGGACCTCTCCTACGAGCAGTACTTC
CDR3aa: CASSQSGDLSYEQYF

abundance: -
j_gene: TRBJ2-7
d_gene: -
v_gene: TRBV11-2
CDR3nt: TGTGCCAGCAGCCCCCGATCCGAGCAGTACTTC
CDR3aa: CASSPRSEQYF

abundance: once
j_gene: TRBJ2-2
d_gene: TRBD2
v_gene: TRBV9
CDR3nt: TGTGCCAGCAGCGTAGGGCTAGCGGGTACAATTAGGGGCACCGGGGAGCTGTTTTTT
CDR3aa: CASSVGLAGTIRGTGELFF

abundance: once
j_gene: TRBJ2-5
d_gene: TRBD2
v_gene: TRBV7-2
CDR3nt: TGTGCCAGCAGCTTATCCGGGACTAGCGGACAAGAGACCCAGTACTTC
CDR3aa: CASSLSGTSGQETQYF

abundance: -
j_gene: TRBJ2-5
d_gene: -
v_gene: TRBV7-2
CDR3nt: TGTGCCAGCAGCTCACCCGGGACGTTTGAAGAGACCCAGTACTTC
CDR3aa: CASSSPGTFEETQYF

abundance: -
j_gene: TRBJ1-2
d_gene: -
v_gene: TRBV4-3
CDR3nt: TGCGCCAGCAGCAAAACAGGGACGGGGGCTAATTATGGCTACACCTTC
CDR3aa: CASSKTGTGANYGYTF

abundance: -
j_gene: TRBJ1-2
d_gene: TRBD1
v_gene: TRBV9
CDR3nt: TGTGCCAGCAGCGAGGGACAGAGATATGGCTACACCTTC
CDR3aa: CASSEGQRYGYTF

abundance: -
j_gene: TRBJ2-1
d_gene: -
v_gene: TRBV7-2
CDR3nt: TGTGCCAGCAGCTTAGGTCGGGTGGCGGGCAATGAGCAGTTCTTC
CDR3aa: CASSLGRVAGNEQFF

abundance: -
j_gene: TRBJ2-7
d_gene: -
v_gene: TRBV4-1
CDR3nt: TGCGCCAGCAGCCAAGATCGCCGACAGCACTCCTACGAGCAGTACTTC
CDR3aa: CASSQDRRQHSYEQYF

abundance: -
j_gene: TRBJ2-7
d_gene: TRBD2
v_gene: TRBV11-3
CDR3nt: TGTGCCAGCAGCCCCGGGACTAGCGGGAGGGCCTGGTTTGAGGAGCAGTACTTC
CDR3aa: CASSPGTSGRAWFEEQYF

abundance: -
j_gene: TRBJ2-6
d_gene: -
v_gene: TRBV5-4
CDR3nt: TGTGCCAGCAGCTTGGCAGCAGTGAGTGGTGGGGCCAACGTCCTGACTTTC
CDR3aa: CASSLAAVSGGANVLTF

abundance: few
j_gene: TRBJ1-1
d_gene: -
v_gene: TRBV7-9
CDR3nt: TGTGCCAGCAGCTTAGCGCATAGGGGAGCTGAAGCTTTCTTT
CDR3aa: CASSLAHRGAEAFF

abundance: -
j_gene: TRBJ2-1
d_gene: TRBD2
v_gene: TRBV19
CDR3nt: TGTGCCAGTAGTTTCCGAGCGGGGCCATTTGAGCAGTTCTTC
CDR3aa: CASSFRAGPFEQFF

abundance: once
j_gene: TRBJ2-1
d_gene: -
v_gene: TRBV11-3
CDR3nt: TGTGCCAGCAGCTTAGGCGGGGCCGTCTACAATGAGCAGTTCTTC
CDR3aa: CASSLGGAVYNEQFF

abundance: -
j_gene: TRBJ2-7
d_gene: -
v_gene: TRBV10-2
CDR3nt: TGCGCCAGCAATGAAGGGGGAGGGGAAGACTACGAGCAGTACTTC
CDR3aa: CASNEGGGEDYEQYF

abundance: -
j_gene: TRBJ2-1
d_gene: TRBD2
v_gene: TRBV27
CDR3nt: TGTGCCAGCAGTTCTCCTAGCGGGGCGAGATCTCAGCTCTACAATGAGCAGTTCTTC
CDR3aa: CASSSPSGARSQLYNEQFF

abundance: -
j_gene: TRBJ2-1
d_gene: TRBD2
v_gene: TRBV18
CDR3nt: TGTGCCAGCTCACCGGGACTAGCGGGACAGGAGCAGTTCTTC
CDR3aa: CASSPGLAGQEQFF

abundance: -
j_gene: TRBJ2-1
d_gene: TRBD2
v_gene: TRBV5-1
CDR3nt: TGCGCCAGCAGCTTAGCTAGCGGGATTGACAATGAGCAGTTCTTC
CDR3aa: CASSLASGIDNEQFF

abundance: -
j_gene: TRBJ2-5
d_gene: -
v_gene: TRBV5-1
CDR3nt: TGCGCCAGCAGCTTGGGCAGCCAAGAGACCCAGTACTTC
CDR3aa: CASSLGSQETQYF

abundance: -
j_gene: TRBJ1-3
d_gene: -
v_gene: TRBV11-3
CDR3nt: TGTGCCAGCAGCTTAGGGAACTCTGGAAACACCATATATTTT
CDR3aa: CASSLGNSGNTIYF

abundance: -
j_gene: TRBJ2-3
d_gene: -
v_gene: TRBV5-4
CDR3nt: TGTGCCAGCAGCTTGGCCGGTGGACTAAGTCGAACGCAGTATTTT
CDR3aa: CASSLAGGLSRTQYF

abundance: -
j_gene: TRBJ1-1
d_gene: -
v_gene: TRBV28
CDR3nt: TGTGCCTCCTCAGTGAACACTGAAGCTTTCTTT
CDR3aa: CASSVNTEAFF

abundance: -
j_gene: TRBJ2-3
d_gene: TRBD1
v_gene: TRBV7-2
CDR3nt: TGTGCCAGCCGACAGGGTTCAAGCACAGATACGCAGTATTTT
CDR3aa: CASRQGSSTDTQYF

abundance: -
j_gene: TRBJ1-1
d_gene: -
v_gene: TRBV6-1
CDR3nt: TGTGCCAGCAGCCATAACAGGGAAGGAGGCACTGAAGCTTTCTTT
CDR3aa: CASSHNREGGTEAFF

abundance: once
j_gene: TRBJ2-2
d_gene: -
v_gene: TRBV4-3
CDR3nt: TGCGCCAGCAGCCAGGACCGGGGCACCGGGGAGCTGTTTTTT
CDR3aa: CASSQDRGTGELFF

abundance: -
j_gene: TRBJ2-7
d_gene: TRBD1
v_gene: TRBV28
CDR3nt: TGTGCCAGCAGTTTCGGGACAGGGAGCGGGTGGGAGCAGTACTTC
CDR3aa: CASSFGTGSGWEQYF

abundance: -
j_gene: TRBJ2-1
d_gene: -
v_gene: TRBV29-1
CDR3nt: TGCAGCGTTGCTCTGAACAATGAGCAGTTCTTC
CDR3aa: CSVALNNEQFF

abundance: -
j_gene: TRBJ2-7
d_gene: TRBD1
v_gene: TRBV5-1
CDR3nt: TGCGCCAGCAGCCAAAGGACAGGGGACGGCGAGCAGTACTTC
CDR3aa: CASSQRTGDGEQYF

abundance: -
j_gene: TRBJ2-3
d_gene: -
v_gene: TRBV11-3
CDR3nt: TGTGCCAGCAGCTTAGAACGGCAGGGAACGCAGTATTTT
CDR3aa: CASSLERQGTQYF

abundance: few
j_gene: TRBJ1-2
d_gene: -
v_gene: TRBV30
CDR3nt: TGTGCCTGGAGTCTCAGCGGCTACACCTTC
CDR3aa: CAWSLSGYTF

abundance: once
j_gene: TRBJ1-2
d_gene: -
v_gene: TRBV5-4
CDR3nt: TGTGCCAGCAGCCCCTCCGGGTATGGCTACACCTTC
CDR3aa: CASSPSGYGYTF

abundance: -
j_gene: TRBJ2-3
d_gene: -
v_gene: TRBV5-6
CDR3nt: TGTGCCAGCAGCCGGGACCGAGGGGATACGCAGTATTTT
CDR3aa: CASSRDRGDTQYF

abundance: -
j_gene: TRBJ2-3
d_gene: -
v_gene: TRBV30
CDR3nt: TGTGCCTGGAGTGTACTTCGGAATACGCAGTATTTT
CDR3aa: CAWSVLRNTQYF

abundance: -
j_gene: TRBJ2-1
d_gene: -
v_gene: TRBV14
CDR3nt: TGTGCCAGCAGCCAAGAATGGAGCGGGTACAATGAGCAGTTCTTC
CDR3aa: CASSQEWSGYNEQFF

abundance: few
j_gene: TRBJ1-6
d_gene: TRBD1
v_gene: TRBV7-2
CDR3nt: TGTGCCAGCAGCGCTACAGGGGACTCACCCCTCCACTTT
CDR3aa: CASSATGDSPLHF

abundance: -
j_gene: TRBJ2-2
d_gene: TRBD2
v_gene: TRBV5-6
CDR3nt: TGTGCCAGCAGCCCGGACCGGGGACTAGCGGGCGGAACCGGGGAGCTGTTTTTT
CDR3aa: CASSPDRGLAGGTGELFF

abundance: -
j_gene: TRBJ1-1
d_gene: -
v_gene: TRBV28
CDR3nt: TGTGCCAGCAGTTCTGCTGGGCACCCGAACACTGAAGCTTTCTTT
CDR3aa: CASSSAGHPNTEAFF

abundance: -
j_gene: TRBJ2-7
d_gene: -
v_gene: TRBV5-4
CDR3nt: TGTGCCAGCAGCTTGACTCCTCCCGGGACCGAGCAGTACTTC
CDR3aa: CASSLTPPGTEQYF

abundance: -
j_gene: TRBJ2-4
d_gene: TRBD1
v_gene: TRBV7-2
CDR3nt: TGTGCCAGCAGCTTAGGGACAGGCGTTCTAGCCAAAAACATTCAGTACTTC
CDR3aa: CASSLGTGVLAKNIQYF

abundance: -
j_gene: TRBJ2-4
d_gene: -
v_gene: TRBV13
CDR3nt: TGTGCCAGCAGCCCGTCGGGCTCTCCCGGGGACATTCAGTACTTC
CDR3aa: CASSPSGSPGDIQYF

abundance: -
j_gene: TRBJ1-5
d_gene: -
v_gene: TRBV18
CDR3nt: TGTGCCAGCTCTCTCCGACAGTCAACCCAAGACCATCAGCCCCAGCATTTT
CDR3aa: CASSLRQSTQDHQPQHF

abundance: -
j_gene: TRBJ2-1
d_gene: -
v_gene: TRBV29-1
CDR3nt: TGCAGCGCTTCTGGACTCGGCCCTAATGAGCAGTTCTTC
CDR3aa: CSASGLGPNEQFF

abundance: -
j_gene: TRBJ2-1
d_gene: TRBD2
v_gene: TRBV6-4
CDR3nt: TGTGCCAGCAGTGACTCAGGACTAGCGGGAGTCGGTGAGCAGTTCTTC
CDR3aa: CASSDSGLAGVGEQFF

abundance: -
j_gene: TRBJ2-2
d_gene: TRBD2
v_gene: TRBV11-3
CDR3nt: TGTGCCAGCAGCGGACTAGCGGGAGGAAACACCGGGGAGCTGTTTTTT
CDR3aa: CASSGLAGGNTGELFF

abundance: few
j_gene: TRBJ2-2
d_gene: TRBD1
v_gene: TRBV9
CDR3nt: TGTGCCAGCAGCGTTGAACAATGGGACAGGGGTTACACCGGGGAGCTGTTTTTT
CDR3aa: CASSVEQWDRGYTGELFF

abundance: -
j_gene: TRBJ1-4
d_gene: -
v_gene: TRBV27
CDR3nt: TGTGCCAGCAGGAGGTTCAGGGTTAATGAAAAACTGTTTTTT
CDR3aa: CASRRFRVNEKLFF

abundance: few
j_gene: TRBJ2-2
d_gene: -
v_gene: TRBV19
CDR3nt: TGTGCCAGCACGCACAGGGCTACCGGGGAGCTGTTTTTT
CDR3aa: CASTHRATGELFF